These 17 T cell receptor beta chains share one sample of origin, sequenced in a study of blood T cell repertoires in COVID-19. The method was immunoSEQ multiplex PCR; TCRdb's version includes in-frame clones alone and lacks a portion of them. The table records fewer than 350,000 clones, under 90% of them present only once. The sequenced material came from PBMCs or T cells enriched from blood (not recorded which). The origin of the receptors is a man between 60 and 75 years old who had recovered from COVID-19.

The chain employs TRBV5-6 and TRBJ1-6; the D gene is possibly TRBD1 (6 bases). Trimming stripped 0 bases from V and 4 bases from J, with 11 bases between. CDR1 and CDR2 from the germline V gene are SGHDT and YYEEEE. This CDR3 contains 16 residues. The CDR3, as DNA: TGTGCCAGCAGCTTGGTTGCCGGACAGTATAATTCACCCCTCCACTTT. Its translation is CASSLVAGQYNSPLHF.

This chain links TRBV6-2 or TRBV6-3 with TRBJ2-1, with TRBD2 matching 9 bases. The trim removed 3 bases at V and 8 bases at J, leaving 8 bases unmatched. Germline CDR1 reads MNHEY; CDR2 reads SVGEGT. The CDR3 extends over 15 amino acids. CDR3: CASSYAGGPGHEQFF. As DNA, the CDR3 is TGTGCCAGCAGTTATGCGGGAGGGCCGGGACATGAGCAGTTCTTC.

V is TRBV4-1 and J is TRBJ2-7; 8 positions agree with TRBD1. The ends lost 5 bases at V and 5 bases at J; junction bases unmatched: 20. The length of the CDR3 is 18 residues. Germline CDR1 reads MGHRA; CDR2 reads YSYEKL. CDR3 sequence (DNA): TGCGCCAGCAGCTCGGGGAACTTCGTTGGACAGGGTTTACACGAGCAGTACTTC. It encodes CASSSGNFVGQGLHEQYF.

The J gene is TRBJ2-7, the V gene TRBV19, with D perhaps matching TRBD2 (5 bases). V was pared by 6 bases and J by 4 bases, with 19 bases between. CDR3 length equals 15 residues. Per the germline V gene, CDR1 is LNHDA and CDR2 is SQIVND (reference sequence). CDR3 bases: TGTGCCAGTAGCCCCGGATGGGGAGAGAGATACGAGCAGTACTTC. The encoded protein is CASSPGWGERYEQYF.

The CDR3 coding sequence is TGTGCCAGCAGTTCCCCGAGGACTAGCGGGAGAGGAGAAGAGACCCAGTACTTC. Its protein product is CASSSPRTSGRGEETQYF. The chain uses TRBV6-2 or TRBV6-3 and TRBJ2-5; 13 bases are a match to TRBD2. V was clipped by 4 bases and J by 3 bases; unmatched bases: 11. Germline-derived CDR1 and CDR2 are MNHEY and SVGEGT. The CDR3 runs to 18 residues.

The gene calls are TRBV7-9 and TRBJ1-4, with 10 bases that match TRBD1. The V gene end was trimmed by 6 bases and the J gene end by 3 bases; junction bases not matched to a gene: 16. CDR1 SEHNR and CDR2 FQNEAQ come from the germline V gene (reference sequence). The CDR3 is 19 amino acids. The CDR3 protein is CASRPFNDRGRGANEKLFF. DNA for the CDR3: TGTGCCAGCAGACCCTTCAACGACAGGGGGCGAGGTGCTAATGAAAAACTGTTTTTT.

V and J are TRBV30 and TRBJ2-3; D may be TRBD2 (5 bases). V dropped 2 bases and J dropped 2 bases, with 17 bases sitting between them. Germline V CDR1 and CDR2: GTSNPN, SVGIG (reference sequence). This CDR3 comprises 16 residues. CDR3 amino acids: CAWSYTLAGNTDTQYF. Here the CDR3 DNA reads TGTGCCTGGAGTTATACGCTAGCCGGGAACACAGATACGCAGTATTTT.

The rearrangement uses TRBV6-6 and TRBJ1-1, with a possible D match to TRBD1 (6 bases). The V gene lost 6 bases and the J gene lost 2 bases, with 16 bases spanning the gap. The CDR3 contains 15 residues. CDR1 is MNHNY, CDR2 SVGAGI, per germline (reference sequence). CDR3 sequence (DNA): TGTGCCAGCAGGGGAAGGGGGAGGGGAAACACTGAAGCTTTCTTT. As protein: CASRGRGRGNTEAFF.

As to this clone: This same CDR3 is encoded by further DNA sequences in the sample. The rearrangement joins TRBV28 to TRBJ1-1, with D possibly matching TRBD1 (6 bases). V was shortened by 5 bases and J by 2 bases, with 15 bases between the two germline ends. CDR3 length equals 15 residues. Germline V lookup: CDR1 MDHEN, CDR2 SYDVKM. Here the CDR3 DNA reads TGTGCCAGCAGTCTCTATCGGACAGTCAACACTGAAGCTTTCTTT. It yields the protein CASSLYRTVNTEAFF.

The chain links TRBV7-2 to TRBJ1-5, with no clear D. CDR1 is SGHTA, CDR2 FQGNSA, per germline. CDR3 size: 12 residues. Trimming removed 1 base at V and 8 bases at J, with 6 bases between. In nucleotides, the CDR3 is TGTGCCAGCAGCTTAGAGAGAAAGCCCCAGCATTTT. Protein product: CASSLERKPQHF.

The chain recombines TRBV9 with TRBJ2-7, with 11 positions matching TRBD2. CDR1 is SGDLS and CDR2 is YYNGEE in the germline V gene. The CDR3 sequence is 15 residues long. V lost 3 bases and J lost 0; bases outside the gene matches: 2. Here the CDR3 DNA reads TGTGCCAGCAGCGAGGGACTAGCGGACTCCTACGAGCAGTACTTC. This encodes CASSEGLADSYEQYF.

Details on this clone: The junction departs from germline at one end; a sequencing error may be responsible. The gene calls are TRBV7-7 and TRBJ2-1; 15 positions match TRBD2. Germline lookup yields CDR1 SSHAT and CDR2 FNYEAQ (reference sequence). This CDR3 is 14 amino acids long. CDR3 loop: CASSGTSGRSEQFF. DNA of the CDR3: TGTGCTAGCAGCGGGACTAGCGGGAGGAGTGAGCAGTTCTTC.

The chain couples TRBV5-8 to TRBJ2-5; no clear D gene. The germline V and J ends were trimmed by 0 bases and 5 bases, with 5 bases remaining between them. The germline CDR1 and CDR2 sequences are SGHTS and YDEGEE. The CDR3 has 12 residues. Here the CDR3 DNA reads TGTGCCAGCAGCTTGGGAGTGGAGACCCAGTACTTC. It translates to CASSLGVETQYF.

This chain connects TRBV5-5 to TRBJ2-5, with 9 bases identical to TRBD2. Germline V gives CDR1 SGHKS, CDR2 YYEKEE (reference sequence). CDR3 length: 15 residues. The V and J ends lost 0 bases and 2 bases, in that order; junction bases with no gene match: 2. Here the CDR3 DNA reads TGTGCCAGCAGCTTGGCCCTAGCGGGGCAAGAGACCCAGTACTTC. Amino acids: CASSLALAGQETQYF.

This clone appeared once. The chain joins TRBV27 to TRBJ1-5; tentative D call: TRBD1 (6 bases). Germline CDR1 is MNHEY and CDR2 is SMNVEV (reference sequence). V was pared by 6 bases and J by 5 bases, with 17 bases between. This CDR3 has 15 amino acids. CDR3 amino acids: CASSSASTGYQPQHF. DNA of the CDR3: TGTGCCAGCAGCTCCGCCTCGACAGGATATCAGCCCCAGCATTTT.

V and J are TRBV5-1 and TRBJ2-3; tentatively, D is TRBD1 (5 bases). Germline CDR1 is SGHRS and CDR2 is YFSETQ. V was cut by 4 bases and J by 2 bases, with 11 bases left in between. This CDR3 comprises 14 residues. CDR3 bases: TGCGCCAGCAGCGGGGCACGAACCACAGATACGCAGTATTTT. This codes for CASSGARTTDTQYF.

This clone has just one count. The chain recombines TRBV19 with TRBJ2-7; D not certain. V lost 3 bases and J lost 7, with 10 bases in between. This CDR3 contains 12 residues. Germline CDR1 and CDR2: LNHDA and SQIVND (reference sequence). The CDR3 nucleotides are TGTGCCAGTAGTATGGGCTACCGAGAGCAGTACTTC. This encodes CASSMGYREQYF.